This T cell receptor beta chain was sequenced during a study of CD8 T cells in Susac syndrome. Comments on this clonotype: The missing conserved phenylalanine or tryptophan at the end of this CDR3 makes a read error likely.

The CDR3 length is 14 residues. Trimming stripped 2 bases from V and 4 bases from J, with 9 bases between. From germline, CDR1 is SGHNT and CDR2 YYREEE (reference sequence). After extraction with the RNeasy kit, roughly 0.45 to 1 ug of the RNA was reverse transcribed using random hexamers. Amplification of TCR beta CDR3 used immunoSEQ multiplex PCR across 54 Vbeta and 13 Jbeta. TCRdb processed the immunoSEQ multiplex PCR reads anew with MiXCR; each CDR3 protein has one entry. The sample lists over 350,000 distinct CDR3 sequences; 85% to 90% were seen once. This receptor was obtained from a human donor with multiple sclerosis. The V and J genes are TRBV5-4 and TRBJ2-2; D is tentatively TRBD1 or TRBD2 (5 bases each). Sequenced sample: CD8+ T cells from PBMCs. This CDR3 reads CASSFEGSTGELFS. DNA for the CDR3: TGTGCCAGCAGCTTCGAGGGGTCCACCGGGGAGCTGTTTTCT.